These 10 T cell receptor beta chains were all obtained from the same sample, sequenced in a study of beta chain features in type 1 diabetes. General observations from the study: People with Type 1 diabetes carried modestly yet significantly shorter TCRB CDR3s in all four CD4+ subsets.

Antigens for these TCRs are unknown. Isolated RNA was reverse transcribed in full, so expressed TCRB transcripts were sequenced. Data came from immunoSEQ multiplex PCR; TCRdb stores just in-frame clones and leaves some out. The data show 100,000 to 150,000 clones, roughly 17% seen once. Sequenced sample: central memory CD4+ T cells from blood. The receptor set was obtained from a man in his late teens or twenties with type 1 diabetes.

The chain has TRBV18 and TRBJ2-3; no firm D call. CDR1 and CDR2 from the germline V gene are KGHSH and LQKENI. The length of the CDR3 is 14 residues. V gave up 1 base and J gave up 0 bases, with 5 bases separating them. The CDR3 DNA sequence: TGTGCCAGCTCACCACAGACTAGCACAGATACGCAGTATTTT. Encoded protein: CASSPQTSTDTQYF.

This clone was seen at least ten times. The CDR3 protein is CASSAQGATETQYF. The DNA for the CDR3 is TGTGCCAGCAGCGCACAGGGGGCGACGGAGACCCAGTACTTC. The chain uses TRBV5-4 and TRBJ2-5; 9 bases fit TRBD1. This CDR3 is 14 amino acids long. The V gene end was trimmed by 4 bases and the J gene end by 5 bases; junction bases not matched to a gene: 6. The germline CDR1 and CDR2 sequences are SGHNT and YYREEE (reference sequence).

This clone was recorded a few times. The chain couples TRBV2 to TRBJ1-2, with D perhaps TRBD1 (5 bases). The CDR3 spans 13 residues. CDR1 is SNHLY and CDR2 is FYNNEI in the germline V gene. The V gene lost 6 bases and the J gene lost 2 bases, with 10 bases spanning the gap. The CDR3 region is CASRTDNNYGYTF. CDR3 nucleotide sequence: TGTGCCAGCAGGACGGACAACAACTATGGCTACACCTTC.

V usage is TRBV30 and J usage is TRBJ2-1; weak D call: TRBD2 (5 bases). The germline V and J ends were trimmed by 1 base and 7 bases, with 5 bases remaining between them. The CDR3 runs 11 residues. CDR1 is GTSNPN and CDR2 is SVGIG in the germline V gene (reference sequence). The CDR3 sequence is CAWSGGNEQFF. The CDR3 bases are TGTGCCTGGAGTGGAGGGAATGAGCAGTTCTTC.

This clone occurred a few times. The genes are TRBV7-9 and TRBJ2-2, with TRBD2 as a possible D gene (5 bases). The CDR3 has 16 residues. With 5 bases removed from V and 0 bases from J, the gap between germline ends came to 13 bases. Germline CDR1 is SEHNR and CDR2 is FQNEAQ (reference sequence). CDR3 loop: CASSTPGTANTGELFF. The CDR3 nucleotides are TGTGCCAGCAGCACCCCGGGAACTGCGAACACCGGGGAGCTGTTTTTT. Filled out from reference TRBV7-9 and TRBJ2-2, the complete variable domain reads DTGVSQNPRHKITKRGQNVTFRCDPISEHNRLYWYRQTLGQGPEFLTYFQNEAQLEKSRLLSDRFSAERPKGSFSTLEIQRTEQGDSAMYLCASSTPGTANTGELFFGEGSRLTVL.

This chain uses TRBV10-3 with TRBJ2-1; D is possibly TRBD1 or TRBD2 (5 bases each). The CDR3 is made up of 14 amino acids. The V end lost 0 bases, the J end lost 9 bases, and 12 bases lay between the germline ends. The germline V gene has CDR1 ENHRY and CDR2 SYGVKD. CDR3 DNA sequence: TGTGCCATCAGTGAGTCGATGGCAGGGAGTGAGCAGTTCTTC. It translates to CAISESMAGSEQFF.

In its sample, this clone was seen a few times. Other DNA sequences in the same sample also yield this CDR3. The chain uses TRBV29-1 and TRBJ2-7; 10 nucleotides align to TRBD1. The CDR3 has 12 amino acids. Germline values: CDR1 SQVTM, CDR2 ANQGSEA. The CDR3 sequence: CSAGTGVHEQYF. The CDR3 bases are TGCAGTGCCGGGACAGGGGTCCACGAGCAGTACTTC.

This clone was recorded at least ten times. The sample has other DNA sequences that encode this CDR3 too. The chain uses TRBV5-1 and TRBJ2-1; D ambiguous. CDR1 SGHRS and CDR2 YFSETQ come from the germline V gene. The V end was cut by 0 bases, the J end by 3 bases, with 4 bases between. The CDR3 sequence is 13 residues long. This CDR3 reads CASSLDSYNEQFF. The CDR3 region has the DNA TGCGCCAGCAGCTTGGACAGCTACAATGAGCAGTTCTTC.

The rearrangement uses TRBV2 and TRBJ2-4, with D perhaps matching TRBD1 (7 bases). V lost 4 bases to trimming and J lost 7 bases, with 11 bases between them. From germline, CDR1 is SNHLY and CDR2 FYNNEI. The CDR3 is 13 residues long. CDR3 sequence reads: CASSVAGGNIQYF. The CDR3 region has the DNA TGTGCCAGCAGTGTCGCAGGGGGGAACATTCAGTACTTC. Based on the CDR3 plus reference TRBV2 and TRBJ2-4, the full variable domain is EPEVTQTPSHQVTQMGQEVILRCVPISNHLYFYWYRQILGQKVEFLVSFYNNEISEKSEIFDDQFSVERPDGSNFTLKIRSTKLEDSAMYFCASSVAGGNIQYFGAGTRLSVL.

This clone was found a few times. CDR3 amino acids: CASSPSGGAPEQYF. CDR3 in DNA: TGTGCCAGCTCACCATCAGGGGGAGCCCCCGAGCAGTACTTC. The chain combines TRBV18 with TRBJ2-7; 7 nucleotides match TRBD1. The CDR3 length is 14 residues. Trimming cost V 2 bases and J 6 bases; bases outside gene matches: 7. Germline CDR1 and CDR2: KGHSH and LQKENI.